This T cell receptor (beta chain) was recovered during a study of cytomegalovirus exposure and HLA in healthy donors. Study-level information: In terms of ancestry, the Caucasian-associated cluster contained roughly 80% of the roughly 400 genotyped donors. Whole-study results and caveats: What a later analysis reportedly showed was that an Asian-associated ancestry cluster had fewer N-insertions than the approximately 720-donor mean. While the bulk of TCR sequences proved rare, some public TCRs turned up in many donors. Later analysis showed TCR association rates varying by HLA locus, highest for DRB1 and lowest for HLA-C.

Germline loops: CDR1 MDHEN, CDR2 SYDVKM. The CDR3 contains 15 residues. The V end was cut by 5 bases, the J end by 4 bases, with 17 bases between. Vbeta (60) and Jbeta (13) primers were used in the PCR. Method: immunoSEQ multiplex PCR; TCRdb's copy keeps in-frame clones and lacks some. The sample yields some 150,000 clones, around 77% seen once. With respect to this clone: Its matching antigen is unknown.

This receptor was obtained from a man aged 60 to 75 in good health and CMV-seronegative. The chain links TRBV28 to TRBJ1-2; TRBD1 might be the D (5 bases). Sequencing used PBMCs. The CDR3 is CASSLSLGGSYGYTF. The DNA for the CDR3 is TGTGCCAGCAGTCTTTCTTTGGGGGGGTCCTATGGCTACACCTTC.